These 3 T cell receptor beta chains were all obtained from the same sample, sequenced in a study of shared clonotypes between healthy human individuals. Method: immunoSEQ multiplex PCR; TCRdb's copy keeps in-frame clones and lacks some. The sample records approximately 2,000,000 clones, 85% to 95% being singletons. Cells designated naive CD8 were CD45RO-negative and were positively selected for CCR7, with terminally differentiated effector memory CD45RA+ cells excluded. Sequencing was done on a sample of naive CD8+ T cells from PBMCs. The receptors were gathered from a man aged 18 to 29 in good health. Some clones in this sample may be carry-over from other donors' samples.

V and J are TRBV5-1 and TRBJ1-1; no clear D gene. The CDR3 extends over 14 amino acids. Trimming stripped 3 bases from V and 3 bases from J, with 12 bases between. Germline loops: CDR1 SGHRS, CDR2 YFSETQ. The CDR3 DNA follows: TGCGCCAGCAGCTATGCACGGGCCGACACTGAAGCTTTCTTT. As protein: CASSYARADTEAFF.

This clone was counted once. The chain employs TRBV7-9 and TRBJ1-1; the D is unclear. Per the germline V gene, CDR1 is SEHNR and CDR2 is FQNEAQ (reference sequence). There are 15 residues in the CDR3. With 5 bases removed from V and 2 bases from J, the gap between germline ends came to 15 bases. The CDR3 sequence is CASSPPLGSNTEAFF. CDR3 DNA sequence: TGTGCCAGCAGCCCTCCTCTCGGCTCCAACACTGAAGCTTTCTTT.

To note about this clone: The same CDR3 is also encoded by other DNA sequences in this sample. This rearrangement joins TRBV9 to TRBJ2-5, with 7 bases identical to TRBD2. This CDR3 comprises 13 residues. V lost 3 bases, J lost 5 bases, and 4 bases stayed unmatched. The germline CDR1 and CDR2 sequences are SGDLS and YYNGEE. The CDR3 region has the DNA TGTGCCAGCAGCGCGGGGGGTCGGGAGACCCAGTACTTC. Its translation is CASSAGGRETQYF.